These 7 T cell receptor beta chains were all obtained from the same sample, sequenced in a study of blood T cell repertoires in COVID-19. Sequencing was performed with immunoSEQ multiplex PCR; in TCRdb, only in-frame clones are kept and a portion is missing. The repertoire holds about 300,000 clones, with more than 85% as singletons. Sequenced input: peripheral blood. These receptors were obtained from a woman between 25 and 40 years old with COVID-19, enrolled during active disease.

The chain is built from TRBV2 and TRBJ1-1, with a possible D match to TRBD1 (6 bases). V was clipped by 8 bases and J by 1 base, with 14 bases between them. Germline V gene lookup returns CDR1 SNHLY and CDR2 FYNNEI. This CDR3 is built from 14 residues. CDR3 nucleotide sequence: TGTGCCAGCGGGTCCCTCAGGGGGAACACTGAAGCTTTCTTT. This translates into CASGSLRGNTEAFF.

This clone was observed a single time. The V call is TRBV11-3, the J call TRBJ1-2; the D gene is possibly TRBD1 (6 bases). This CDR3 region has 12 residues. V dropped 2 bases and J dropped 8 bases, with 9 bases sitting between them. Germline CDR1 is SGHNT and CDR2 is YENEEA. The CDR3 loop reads CASSLQGRGYTF. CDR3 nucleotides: TGTGCCAGCAGCTTACAGGGGAGAGGCTACACCTTC.

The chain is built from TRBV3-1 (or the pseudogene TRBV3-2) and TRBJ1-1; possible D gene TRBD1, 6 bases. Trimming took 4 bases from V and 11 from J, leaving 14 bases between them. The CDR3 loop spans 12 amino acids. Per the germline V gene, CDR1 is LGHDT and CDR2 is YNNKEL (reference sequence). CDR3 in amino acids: CASSPEGRGAFF. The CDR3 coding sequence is TGTGCCAGCAGCCCAGAGGGCAGGGGTGCTTTCTTT.

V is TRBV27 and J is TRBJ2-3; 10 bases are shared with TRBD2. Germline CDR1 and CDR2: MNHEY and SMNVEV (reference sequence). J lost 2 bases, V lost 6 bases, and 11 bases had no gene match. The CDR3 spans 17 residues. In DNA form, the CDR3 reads TGTGCCAGCAGCTTTATCTATACTAGCGGGACCACAGATACGCAGTATTTT. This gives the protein CASSFIYTSGTTDTQYF.

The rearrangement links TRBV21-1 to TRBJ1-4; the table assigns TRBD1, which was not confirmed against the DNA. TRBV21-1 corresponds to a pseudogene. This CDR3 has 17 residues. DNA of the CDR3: TGTGCCAGCAGCAAAGCTCGACGACAGGGGGGTAATGAAAAACTGTTTTTT. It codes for CASSKARRQGGNEKLFF.

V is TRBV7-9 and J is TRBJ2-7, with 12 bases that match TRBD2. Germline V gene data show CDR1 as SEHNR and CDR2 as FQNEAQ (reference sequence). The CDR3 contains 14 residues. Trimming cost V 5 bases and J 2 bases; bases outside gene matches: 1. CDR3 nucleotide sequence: TGTGCCAGCAGCGGACTAGCGGGAACCTACGAGCAGTACTTC. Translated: CASSGLAGTYEQYF.

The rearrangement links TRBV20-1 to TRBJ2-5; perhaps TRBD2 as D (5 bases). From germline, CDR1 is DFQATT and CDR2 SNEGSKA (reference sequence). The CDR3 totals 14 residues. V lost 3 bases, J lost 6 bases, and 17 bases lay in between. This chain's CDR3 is CSASYTGSVKTQYF. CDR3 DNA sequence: TGCAGTGCTAGTTACACGGGAAGCGTGAAGACCCAGTACTTC.